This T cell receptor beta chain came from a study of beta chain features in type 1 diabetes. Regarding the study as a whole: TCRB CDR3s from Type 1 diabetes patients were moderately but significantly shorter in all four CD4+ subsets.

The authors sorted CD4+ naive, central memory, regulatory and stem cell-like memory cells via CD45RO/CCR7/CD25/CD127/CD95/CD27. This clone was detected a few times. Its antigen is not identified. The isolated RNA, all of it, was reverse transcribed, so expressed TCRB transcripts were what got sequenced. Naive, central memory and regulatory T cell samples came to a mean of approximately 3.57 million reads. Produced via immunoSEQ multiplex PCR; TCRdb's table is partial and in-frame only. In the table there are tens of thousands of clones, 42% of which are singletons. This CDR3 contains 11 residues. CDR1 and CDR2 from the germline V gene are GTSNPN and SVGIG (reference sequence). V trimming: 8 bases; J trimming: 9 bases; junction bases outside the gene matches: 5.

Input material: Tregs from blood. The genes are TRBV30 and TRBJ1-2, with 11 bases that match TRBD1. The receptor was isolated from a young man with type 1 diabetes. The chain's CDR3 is CAGDRGVSYTF. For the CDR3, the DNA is TGTGCCGGGGACAGGGGGGTGAGCTACACCTTC.